Reported below is one T cell receptor beta chain. This record comes from a study of technical replicates of blood from several donors. Trimming cost V 3 bases and J 7 bases, with 25 bases left between them. The germline gives CDR1 ENHRY, CDR2 SYGVKD. The CDR3 is 18 amino acids. Measured with immunoSEQ multiplex PCR; TCRdb has only the in-frame clones, and not every one. The table has about 73,000 clones, 93% seen once; the top ten hold 0.25%. Material for sequencing was T cells isolated from PBMCs. The source is a human donor in good health. This chain joins TRBV10-3 and TRBJ1-3; the D gene is possibly TRBD1 (6 bases). The CDR3 DNA reads as TGTGCCATCAGTGAACATGAACGTGGCAGGGGCTCCTGGAACACCATATATTTT. As protein: CAISEHERGRGSWNTIYF.